The rows below give T cell receptor beta chains drawn from one sample of a study of control samples from healthy donors and cancer patients. Libraries were prepared by immunoSEQ multiplex PCR; TCRdb keeps only in-frame clonotypes and omits some of them. This table has about 160,000 clones, approximately 94% appearing once. Sequences were obtained from blood. These receptors came from a woman aged 40 to 50 in good health. The CDR3 runs from the conserved cysteine through the conserved F or W. Fields, in order: J gene, V gene, clone size, D gene, CDR3 DNA, CDR3 protein. The D gene is left open where the match is weak. Size is stated for part of the rows, as once, few or many counts, or as a class when the clone is expanded.

j_gene: TRBJ2-4; v_gene: TRBV9; abundance: .; d_gene: TRBD2; CDR3nt: TGTGCCAGCAGCTTAGCGGGAGGGGACATTCAGTACTTC; CDR3aa: CASSLAGGDIQYF
j_gene: TRBJ1-1; v_gene: TRBV6-4; abundance: .; d_gene: .; CDR3nt: TGTGCCAGCAGTGAAAAGGCTCGCGACACTGAAGCTTTCTTT; CDR3aa: CASSEKARDTEAFF
j_gene: TRBJ1-2; v_gene: TRBV5-5; abundance: once; d_gene: .; CDR3nt: TGTGCCAGCAGCTTGGCTCCCGGGTCTGGCTACACCTTC; CDR3aa: CASSLAPGSGYTF
j_gene: TRBJ1-2; v_gene: TRBV3-1/TRBV3-2; abundance: .; d_gene: TRBD1; CDR3nt: TGTGCCAGCAGCCAAAACAGGGGCTATGGCTACACCTTC; CDR3aa: CASSQNRGYGYTF
j_gene: TRBJ1-1; v_gene: TRBV18; abundance: .; d_gene: .; CDR3nt: TGTGCCAGCTCACCATGGGCAGGGGCCGATTCGAACACTGAAGCTTTCTTT; CDR3aa: CASSPWAGADSNTEAFF
j_gene: TRBJ1-2; v_gene: TRBV6-1; abundance: .; d_gene: .; CDR3nt: TGTGCCAGCAGTGAACTGGGGGGCTCGGACTATGGCTACACCTTC; CDR3aa: CASSELGGSDYGYTF
j_gene: TRBJ2-2; v_gene: TRBV12-3/TRBV12-4; abundance: .; d_gene: .; CDR3nt: TGTGCCAGCAGTTTCGTAGAGGCCGGGGAGCTGTTTTTT; CDR3aa: CASSFVEAGELFF
j_gene: TRBJ1-2; v_gene: TRBV6-5; abundance: .; d_gene: .; CDR3nt: TGTGCCAGCAGTTCTTGGACCTATGGCTACACCTTC; CDR3aa: CASSSWTYGYTF
j_gene: TRBJ2-3; v_gene: TRBV7-2; abundance: .; d_gene: TRBD2; CDR3nt: TGTGCCAGCCGGCCTAGACTAGCGGCCCGCACAGATACGCAGTATTTT; CDR3aa: CASRPRLAARTDTQYF
j_gene: TRBJ1-3; v_gene: TRBV6-1; abundance: .; d_gene: TRBD1; CDR3nt: TGTGCCAGCAGTTTCCTGGACAGGAGGGAAAACACCATATATTTT; CDR3aa: CASSFLDRRENTIYF
j_gene: TRBJ1-1; v_gene: TRBV7-3; abundance: once; d_gene: .; CDR3nt: TGTGCCAGCAGCTTCGGGCCGAACACTGAAGCTTTCTTT; CDR3aa: CASSFGPNTEAFF
j_gene: TRBJ1-2; v_gene: TRBV29-1; abundance: .; d_gene: .; CDR3nt: TGCAGCGCACAGGGCTATTCTAACTATGGCTACACCTTC; CDR3aa: CSAQGYSNYGYTF
j_gene: TRBJ1-5; v_gene: TRBV6-1; abundance: .; d_gene: .; CDR3nt: TGTGCCAGCAGTGAGTGGGGTTGGGGTCAGCCCCAGCATTTT; CDR3aa: CASSEWGWGQPQHF